These T cell receptor beta chains were read from a single sample in a study of CD8 T cells in Susac syndrome. TCRdb fed the immunoSEQ multiplex PCR reads into MiXCR, producing one record per CDR3 protein. The sample holds 160,000 or so distinct CDR3 sequences; roughly 92% are singletons and the top ten take 0.12%. The sample taken for sequencing was CD4+ T cells from PBMCs. The origin of the receptors is a human donor with Susac syndrome. Both conserved end residues are part of each CDR3. Fields, in order: V gene, D gene, J gene, clone size, CDR3 protein, CDR3 DNA. D genes are given only for firm matches. Size values are once, few and many counts, or a class for expanded clones, and some rows have none.

v_call: TRBV25-1; d_call: TRBD1; j_call: TRBJ2-3; clone_size: -; cdr3_aa: CASSPNPGTGGYTDTQYF; cdr3_nt: TGTGCCAGCAGTCCAAACCCAGGGACAGGGGGATACACAGATACGCAGTATTTT
v_call: TRBV5-1; d_call: -; j_call: TRBJ1-1; clone_size: -; cdr3_aa: CASSLVQAPNTEAFF; cdr3_nt: TGCGCCAGCAGCTTGGTTCAGGCGCCGAACACTGAAGCTTTCTTT
v_call: TRBV9; d_call: -; j_call: TRBJ1-2; clone_size: -; cdr3_aa: CASRRGSNYGYTF; cdr3_nt: TGTGCCAGCAGAAGGGGCTCTAACTATGGCTACACCTTC
v_call: TRBV30; d_call: TRBD1; j_call: TRBJ1-1; clone_size: -; cdr3_aa: CAWRRTGLGEAFF; cdr3_nt: TGTGCCTGGAGAAGGACAGGGCTGGGTGAAGCTTTCTTT
v_call: TRBV5-4; d_call: -; j_call: TRBJ2-5; clone_size: few; cdr3_aa: CASSLWSLGETQYF; cdr3_nt: TGTGCCAGCAGCTTGTGGTCGCTGGGGGAGACCCAGTACTTC
v_call: TRBV18; d_call: -; j_call: TRBJ2-2; clone_size: -; cdr3_aa: CASSPGQNTGELFF; cdr3_nt: TGTGCCAGCTCACCCGGACAGAACACCGGGGAGCTGTTTTTT
v_call: TRBV7-2; d_call: TRBD1; j_call: TRBJ1-1; clone_size: -; cdr3_aa: CASSPRQGTNTEAFF; cdr3_nt: TGTGCCAGCAGCCCTCGACAGGGTACGAACACTGAAGCTTTCTTT
v_call: TRBV4-1; d_call: TRBD2; j_call: TRBJ2-3; clone_size: few; cdr3_aa: CASSQAPGLAGGTDTQYF; cdr3_nt: TGCGCCAGCAGCCAAGCCCCGGGACTAGCGGGGGGCACAGATACGCAGTATTTT
v_call: TRBV11-3; d_call: -; j_call: TRBJ2-4; clone_size: -; cdr3_aa: CASSKRENIQYF; cdr3_nt: TGTGCCAGCAGCAAAAGGGAAAACATTCAGTACTTC
v_call: TRBV5-1; d_call: TRBD1; j_call: TRBJ1-1; clone_size: -; cdr3_aa: CASSWGQGGTEAFF; cdr3_nt: TGCGCCAGCAGCTGGGGACAGGGGGGAACTGAAGCTTTCTTT
v_call: TRBV10-3; d_call: -; j_call: TRBJ2-4; clone_size: -; cdr3_aa: CATQGGFKNIQYF; cdr3_nt: TGTGCCACCCAAGGTGGATTTAAAAACATTCAGTACTTC
v_call: TRBV5-4; d_call: TRBD1; j_call: TRBJ2-5; clone_size: -; cdr3_aa: CASSSDRGPETQYF; cdr3_nt: TGTGCCAGCAGCTCGGACAGGGGTCCAGAGACCCAGTACTTC
v_call: TRBV10-2; d_call: -; j_call: TRBJ2-7; clone_size: -; cdr3_aa: CASGLVRYEQYF; cdr3_nt: TGCGCCAGCGGGTTAGTGAGGTACGAGCAGTACTTC
v_call: TRBV7-3; d_call: TRBD1; j_call: TRBJ2-1; clone_size: -; cdr3_aa: CASSLDRGPYNEQFF; cdr3_nt: TGTGCCAGCAGCTTAGACAGGGGGCCCTACAATGAGCAGTTCTTC
v_call: TRBV3-1; d_call: -; j_call: TRBJ2-6; clone_size: -; cdr3_aa: CASSPGFSGANVLTF; cdr3_nt: TGTGCCAGCAGTCCTGGGTTCTCTGGGGCCAACGTCCTGACTTTC
v_call: TRBV4-1; d_call: -; j_call: TRBJ1-4; clone_size: -; cdr3_aa: CASSPRGKIATNEKLFF; cdr3_nt: TGCGCCAGCAGCCCAAGGGGCAAGATTGCAACTAATGAAAAACTGTTTTTT
v_call: TRBV5-1; d_call: -; j_call: TRBJ1-1; clone_size: -; cdr3_aa: CASSLAPGGTEAFF; cdr3_nt: TGCGCCAGCAGCTTGGCGCCAGGAGGGACTGAAGCTTTCTTT
v_call: TRBV5-1; d_call: -; j_call: TRBJ2-7; clone_size: -; cdr3_aa: CASSLEGLWYEQYF; cdr3_nt: TGCGCCAGCAGCTTGGAGGGACTGTGGTACGAGCAGTACTTC
v_call: TRBV7-9; d_call: TRBD1; j_call: TRBJ1-5; clone_size: -; cdr3_aa: CASSMTGAGQPQHF; cdr3_nt: TGTGCCAGCAGCATGACAGGGGCCGGTCAGCCCCAGCATTTT
v_call: TRBV19; d_call: TRBD1; j_call: TRBJ2-5; clone_size: -; cdr3_aa: CASSIASGGETQYF; cdr3_nt: TGTGCCAGTAGTATAGCCTCAGGGGGAGAGACCCAGTACTTC
v_call: TRBV7-9; d_call: -; j_call: TRBJ2-7; clone_size: once; cdr3_aa: CASSLVGQEQYF; cdr3_nt: TGTGCCAGCAGCTTAGTGGGGCAGGAGCAGTACTTC
v_call: TRBV20-1; d_call: -; j_call: TRBJ2-5; clone_size: -; cdr3_aa: CSAATGFQETQYF; cdr3_nt: TGCAGTGCTGCTACGGGATTCCAAGAGACCCAGTACTTC
v_call: TRBV5-1; d_call: TRBD1; j_call: TRBJ1-2; clone_size: -; cdr3_aa: CASRPGQGSPNYGYTF; cdr3_nt: TGCGCCAGCAGACCGGGACAGGGCTCCCCTAACTATGGCTACACCTTC
v_call: TRBV7-9; d_call: -; j_call: TRBJ1-5; clone_size: -; cdr3_aa: CASSLDSSAQPQHF; cdr3_nt: TGTGCCAGCAGCTTAGACAGTTCTGCTCAGCCCCAGCATTTT
v_call: TRBV5-1; d_call: -; j_call: TRBJ2-7; clone_size: -; cdr3_aa: CASSLTLGNYEQYF; cdr3_nt: TGCGCCAGCAGCTTGACCCTAGGAAATTACGAGCAGTACTTC
v_call: TRBV10-3; d_call: TRBD2; j_call: TRBJ2-1; clone_size: once; cdr3_aa: CAIMDNGGFNEQFF; cdr3_nt: TGTGCCATCATGGACAACGGGGGGTTCAATGAGCAGTTCTTC
v_call: TRBV2; d_call: -; j_call: TRBJ2-3; clone_size: once; cdr3_aa: CASSDEGRDTDTQYF; cdr3_nt: TGTGCCAGCAGTGATGAAGGGAGAGACACAGATACGCAGTATTTT
v_call: TRBV5-6; d_call: TRBD1; j_call: TRBJ1-5; clone_size: -; cdr3_aa: CASSAATGGNQPQHF; cdr3_nt: TGTGCCAGCAGCGCCGCGACAGGGGGAAACCAGCCCCAGCATTTT
v_call: TRBV20-1; d_call: TRBD2; j_call: TRBJ2-7; clone_size: -; cdr3_aa: CSARDEAGYEQYF; cdr3_nt: TGCAGTGCTAGAGATGAAGCGGGATACGAGCAGTACTTC
v_call: TRBV4-3; d_call: -; j_call: TRBJ2-5; clone_size: once; cdr3_aa: CASSLRISRNTQETQYF; cdr3_nt: TGCGCCAGCAGCCTGCGGATTAGCCGTAACACCCAAGAGACCCAGTACTTC
v_call: TRBV7-2; d_call: -; j_call: TRBJ1-2; clone_size: -; cdr3_aa: CASTMGYITNYGYTF; cdr3_nt: TGTGCCAGCACCATGGGGTACATTACTAACTATGGCTACACCTTC
v_call: TRBV30; d_call: TRBD2; j_call: TRBJ2-5; clone_size: -; cdr3_aa: CAWTSLRGSGGETQYF; cdr3_nt: TGTGCCTGGACCTCGCTCCGGGGCTCGGGAGGGGAGACCCAGTACTTC
v_call: TRBV9; d_call: TRBD1; j_call: TRBJ1-4; clone_size: -; cdr3_aa: CASSVDAGGAKKLFF; cdr3_nt: TGTGCCAGCAGCGTAGATGCAGGGGGTGCGAAAAAACTGTTTTTT
v_call: TRBV2; d_call: -; j_call: TRBJ2-7; clone_size: -; cdr3_aa: CASTLGRRSEQYF; cdr3_nt: TGTGCCAGCACACTTGGCAGAAGGAGCGAGCAGTACTTC
v_call: TRBV30; d_call: -; j_call: TRBJ2-7; clone_size: -; cdr3_aa: CAWGQKSSYEQYF; cdr3_nt: TGTGCCTGGGGACAGAAGAGCTCCTACGAGCAGTACTTC
v_call: TRBV12-3/TRBV12-4; d_call: TRBD2; j_call: TRBJ2-3; clone_size: -; cdr3_aa: CASSFGGTIRDTQYF; cdr3_nt: TGTGCCAGCAGTTTTGGGGGGACTATTCGGGATACGCAGTATTTT
v_call: TRBV7-9; d_call: -; j_call: TRBJ2-7; clone_size: -; cdr3_aa: CASSLMGDGGYEQYF; cdr3_nt: TGTGCCAGCAGCTTAATGGGGGACGGAGGCTACGAGCAGTACTTC
v_call: TRBV20-1; d_call: -; j_call: TRBJ2-7; clone_size: once; cdr3_aa: CSARDGVAPYEQYF; cdr3_nt: TGCAGTGCTAGAGATGGGGTAGCACCATACGAGCAGTACTTC
v_call: TRBV2; d_call: -; j_call: TRBJ1-1; clone_size: -; cdr3_aa: CASRLHETFF; cdr3_nt: TGTGCCAGCAGGTTACACGAGACTTTCTTT
v_call: TRBV3-1; d_call: TRBD1; j_call: TRBJ1-2; clone_size: once; cdr3_aa: CASSLRQGNYGYTF; cdr3_nt: TGTGCCAGCAGCCTTCGACAGGGAAACTATGGCTACACCTTC
v_call: TRBV6-5; d_call: TRBD1; j_call: TRBJ2-7; clone_size: -; cdr3_aa: CASSRTGGDEQYF; cdr3_nt: TGTGCCAGCAGCCGGACAGGGGGCGACGAGCAGTACTTC